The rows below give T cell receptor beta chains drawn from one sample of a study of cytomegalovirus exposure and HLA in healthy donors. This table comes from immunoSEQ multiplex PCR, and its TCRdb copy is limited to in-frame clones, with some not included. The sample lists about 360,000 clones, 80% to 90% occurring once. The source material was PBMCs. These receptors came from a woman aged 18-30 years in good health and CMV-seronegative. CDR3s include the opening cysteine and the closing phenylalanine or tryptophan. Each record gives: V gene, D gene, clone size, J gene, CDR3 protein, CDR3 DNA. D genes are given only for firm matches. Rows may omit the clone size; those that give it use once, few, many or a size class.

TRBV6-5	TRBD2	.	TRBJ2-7	CASRAGGTYEQYF	TGTGCCAGCAGGGCGGGGGGGACCTACGAGCAGTACTTC
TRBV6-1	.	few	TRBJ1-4	CASSVNQGGEKLFF	TGTGCCAGCAGCGTAAACCAGGGTGGGGAAAAACTGTTTTTT
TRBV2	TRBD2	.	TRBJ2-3	CASREAGGPDTQYF	TGTGCCAGCAGAGAAGCGGGGGGGCCGGATACGCAGTATTTT
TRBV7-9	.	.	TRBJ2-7	CASARKDRPYEQYF	TGTGCCAGCGCAAGAAAAGACAGGCCCTACGAGCAGTACTTC
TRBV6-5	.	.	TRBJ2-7	CASSATGNEQYF	TGTGCCAGCAGTGCCACAGGGAACGAGCAGTACTTC
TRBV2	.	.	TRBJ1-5	CASSPGASNQPQHF	TGTGCCAGCAGTCCAGGGGCCAGCAATCAGCCCCAGCATTTT
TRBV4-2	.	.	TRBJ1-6	CASSQDRRNSPLHF	TGTGCCAGCAGCCAAGATCGGCGGAATTCACCCCTCCACTTT
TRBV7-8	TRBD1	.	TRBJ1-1	CASSRRGRTEAFF	TGTGCCAGCAGCCGAAGGGGGCGGACTGAAGCTTTCTTT
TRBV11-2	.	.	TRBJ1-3	CASSLDGHPSSGNTIYF	TGTGCCAGCAGCTTAGATGGCCACCCCTCCTCTGGAAACACCATATATTTT
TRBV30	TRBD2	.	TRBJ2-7	CAWSIGSGAYEQYF	TGTGCCTGGAGCATAGGTAGCGGGGCTTACGAGCAGTACTTC
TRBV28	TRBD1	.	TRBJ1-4	CASRDRDLNEKLFF	TGTGCCAGCAGAGACAGGGACCTGAATGAAAAACTGTTTTTT
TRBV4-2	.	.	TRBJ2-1	CASSQASGNEQFF	TGTGCCAGCAGCCAAGCCAGCGGCAATGAGCAGTTCTTC
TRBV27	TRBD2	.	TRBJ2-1	CASSPRGLAGALYNEQFF	TGTGCCAGCAGTCCCAGGGGACTAGCGGGAGCCCTCTACAATGAGCAGTTCTTC
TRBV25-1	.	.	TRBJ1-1	CASSEFYENTEAFF	TGTGCCAGCAGTGAATTCTACGAGAACACTGAAGCTTTCTTT
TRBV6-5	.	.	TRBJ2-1	CASSYRLPSYNEQFF	TGTGCCAGCAGTTACAGACTCCCCTCCTACAATGAGCAGTTCTTC
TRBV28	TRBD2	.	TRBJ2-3	CASGSSGTTDTQYF	TGTGCCAGCGGATCTAGCGGGACCACAGATACGCAGTATTTT
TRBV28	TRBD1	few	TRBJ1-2	CASSSRGQQPNYGYTF	TGTGCCAGCTCCTCAAGGGGACAGCAGCCCAACTATGGCTACACCTTC
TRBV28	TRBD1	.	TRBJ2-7	CASRSPGQGWGKYF	TGTGCCAGCAGATCCCCGGGACAGGGGTGGGGGAAGTACTTC
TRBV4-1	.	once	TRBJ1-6	CASSQEEGPYNSPLHF	TGCGCCAGCAGCCAAGAAGAGGGCCCCTATAATTCACCCCTCCACTTT
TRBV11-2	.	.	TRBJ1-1	CASGGSLNTEAFF	TGTGCCAGCGGAGGGAGTCTGAACACTGAAGCTTTCTTT
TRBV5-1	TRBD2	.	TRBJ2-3	CASTERGLSTDTQYF	TGCGCCAGCACCGAGCGGGGCCTAAGCACAGATACGCAGTATTTT
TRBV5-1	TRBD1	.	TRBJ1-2	CASSPTLGGDGYTF	TGCGCCAGCAGCCCGACGCTAGGGGGCGATGGCTACACCTTC
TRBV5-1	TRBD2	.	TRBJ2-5	CASSGGGQETQYF	TGCGCCAGCAGCGGCGGGGGTCAAGAGACCCAGTACTTC
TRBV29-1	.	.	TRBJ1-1	CSVETQSPEAFF	TGCAGCGTTGAGACTCAGAGTCCTGAAGCTTTCTTT
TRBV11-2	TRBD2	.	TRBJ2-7	CASSTGLAGYEQYF	TGTGCCAGCAGCACTGGACTAGCGGGATACGAGCAGTACTTC
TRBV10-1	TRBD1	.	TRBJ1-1	CASRGTGSRNTEAFF	TGCGCCAGCAGGGGGACAGGTTCGCGGAACACTGAAGCTTTCTTT
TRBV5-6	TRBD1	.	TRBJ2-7	CASSTGTGGGEQYF	TGTGCCAGCAGCACCGGGACAGGGGGCGGCGAGCAGTACTTC
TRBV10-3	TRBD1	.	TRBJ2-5	CAISRTGGGETQYF	TGTGCCATCAGCCGGACAGGGGGCGGAGAGACCCAGTACTTC
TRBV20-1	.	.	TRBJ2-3	CSASTDTQYF	TGCAGTGCCTCCACAGATACGCAGTATTTT
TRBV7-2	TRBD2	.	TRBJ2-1	CASSASYVAYGTSGEEQFF	TGTGCCAGCAGCGCTTCCTATGTAGCGTATGGGACTAGCGGGGAGGAACAGTTCTTC
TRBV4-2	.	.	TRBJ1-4	CASSHGGRGEKLFF	TGTGCCAGCAGCCACGGGGGAAGGGGTGAAAAACTGTTTTTT
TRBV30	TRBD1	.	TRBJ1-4	CAWGFRGTNEKLFF	TGTGCCTGGGGATTCAGGGGGACTAATGAAAAACTGTTTTTT
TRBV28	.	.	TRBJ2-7	CASSYAAGEYEQYF	TGTGCCAGCAGTTATGCCGCAGGGGAGTACGAGCAGTACTTC
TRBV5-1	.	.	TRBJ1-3	CASQLSSGNTIYF	TGCGCCAGCCAACTGAGCTCTGGAAACACCATATATTTT
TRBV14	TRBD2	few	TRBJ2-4	CASSWTSENIQYF	TGTGCCAGCAGCTGGACTAGCGAAAACATTCAGTACTTC
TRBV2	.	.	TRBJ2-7	CASTLGGAPPYEQYF	TGTGCCAGCACCCTTGGAGGGGCTCCTCCCTACGAGCAGTACTTC
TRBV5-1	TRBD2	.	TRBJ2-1	CASSLLAGGNNEQFF	TGCGCCAGCAGCTTATTAGCGGGGGGGAACAATGAGCAGTTCTTC
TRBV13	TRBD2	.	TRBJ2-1	CASSLGLAGSNEQFF	TGTGCCAGCAGCTTGGGACTAGCGGGGTCCAATGAGCAGTTCTTC
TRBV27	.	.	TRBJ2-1	CASRFSQGHEQFF	TGTGCCAGCAGATTCTCCCAGGGCCATGAGCAGTTCTTC
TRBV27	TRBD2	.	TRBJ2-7	CASSPGTSGGYEQYF	TGTGCCAGCAGTCCCGGGACTAGCGGTGGGTACGAGCAGTACTTC
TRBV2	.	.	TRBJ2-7	CASSDRPLVEQYF	TGTGCCAGCAGTGATCGCCCCTTAGTTGAGCAGTACTTC
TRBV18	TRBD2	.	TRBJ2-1	CASSGGLAGPYNEQFF	TGTGCCAGCTCAGGGGGACTAGCGGGACCCTACAATGAGCAGTTCTTC
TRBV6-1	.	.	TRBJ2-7	CASSESGGIYEQYF	TGTGCCAGCAGTGAAAGTGGGGGGATCTACGAGCAGTACTTC
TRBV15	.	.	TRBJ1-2	CATSRDQTGRFYGYTF	TGTGCCACCAGCAGAGATCAGACAGGAAGATTCTATGGCTACACCTTC
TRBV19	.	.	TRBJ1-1	CASKAGRVRNTEAFF	TGTGCCAGTAAGGCAGGGAGGGTCAGGAACACTGAAGCTTTCTTT
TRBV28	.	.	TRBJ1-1	CASRSPPLANTEAFF	TGTGCCAGCAGATCCCCCCCACTTGCGAACACTGAAGCTTTCTTT
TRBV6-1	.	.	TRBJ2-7	CASSGGSGGSYEQYF	TGTGCCAGCAGTGGGGGTAGCGGAGGATCCTACGAGCAGTACTTC
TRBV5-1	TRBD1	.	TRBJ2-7	CASSSQTGASYEQYF	TGCGCCAGCAGCTCGCAGACAGGGGCCTCCTACGAGCAGTACTTC
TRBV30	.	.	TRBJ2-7	CAWMGHENYEQYF	TGTGCCTGGATGGGACACGAGAATTACGAGCAGTACTTC
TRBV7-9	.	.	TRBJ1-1	CASSFTSGVGTEAFF	TGTGCCAGCAGCTTCACGTCAGGGGTTGGGACTGAAGCTTTCTTT
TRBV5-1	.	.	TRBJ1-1	CASSRPAGNTEAFF	TGCGCCAGCAGCCGGCCGGCGGGGAACACTGAAGCTTTCTTT
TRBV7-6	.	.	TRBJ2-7	CASSSTGGGEQYF	TGTGCCAGCAGCTCTACAGGGGGAGGGGAGCAGTACTTC
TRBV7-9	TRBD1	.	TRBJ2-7	CASTTGDLYEQYF	TGTGCCAGCACAACAGGGGACCTCTACGAGCAGTACTTC
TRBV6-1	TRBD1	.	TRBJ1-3	CASSAGQGSGNTIYF	TGTGCCAGCAGTGCCGGACAGGGATCTGGAAACACCATATATTTT
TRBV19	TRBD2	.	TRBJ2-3	CASSMTSSDTQYF	TGTGCCAGTAGTATGACTAGCTCAGATACGCAGTATTTT
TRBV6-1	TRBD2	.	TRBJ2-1	CASSEARAGLYNEQFF	TGTGCCAGCAGTGAAGCGAGAGCGGGACTGTACAATGAGCAGTTCTTC
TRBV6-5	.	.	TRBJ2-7	CASSYLAYEQYF	TGTGCCAGCAGTTACTTAGCCTACGAGCAGTACTTC